One sample yielded the 32 T cell receptor beta chains listed below, sequenced in a study of lymphopenia after photon versus proton radiotherapy. Some clones are missing from TCRdb's copy, which holds only in-frame ones; the method was immunoSEQ multiplex PCR. The profile shows around 25,000 clones, around four fifths of them singletons. The material sequenced was peripheral blood, taken from a patient treated with photon-based radiotherapy. Every receptor here comes from a middle-aged man with gastric cancer.

The V and J genes are TRBV11-1 and TRBJ2-3; possibly TRBD2 for D (6 bases). V was shortened by 1 base and J by 3 bases, with 14 bases between the two germline ends. From germline, CDR1 is SGHAT and CDR2 FQDESV (reference sequence). The CDR3 extends over 16 amino acids. The CDR3 reads CASSLGSAGRTDTQYF. The CDR3, as DNA: TGTGCCAGCAGCTTAGGTTCGGCGGGGAGGACAGATACGCAGTATTTT.

The gene calls are TRBV7-9 and TRBJ1-6, with D possibly matching TRBD1 (5 bases). V gave up 5 bases and J gave up 1 base, with 12 bases separating them. The CDR3 is 16 residues long. The germline gives CDR1 SEHNR, CDR2 FQNEAQ (reference sequence). The DNA for the CDR3 is TGTGCCAGCAGCCGGACCCGGGGGTCCTATAATTCACCCCTCCACTTT. Protein product: CASSRTRGSYNSPLHF.

Concerning this clone itself: This specimen includes other DNA sequences encoding the same CDR3. The rearrangement links TRBV9 to TRBJ2-3; no clear D. Trimming removed 0 bases at V and 6 bases at J, with 5 bases between. The CDR3 spans 12 residues. Germline-derived CDR1 and CDR2 are SGDLS and YYNGEE. The CDR3 DNA follows: TGTGCCAGCAGCGTAGCATCCGATACGCAGTATTTT. Translated, it gives CASSVASDTQYF.

This clone was picked up a small number of times. This chain uses TRBV4-1 with TRBJ1-1, with 7 bases lining up with TRBD1. J lost 6 bases, V lost 1 base, and 5 bases had no gene match. Germline CDR1 and CDR2: MGHRA and YSYEKL. The CDR3 loop spans 14 amino acids. CDR3 protein: CASSQGDSRAEAFF. The CDR3 DNA reads as TGCGCCAGCAGCCAAGGGGACAGTCGCGCTGAAGCTTTCTTT.

J is TRBJ2-3 and V is TRBV30; 8 bases fit TRBD2. The germline CDR1 and CDR2 sequences are GTSNPN and SVGIG (reference sequence). V was pared by 5 bases and J by 1 base, with 8 bases of the junction left unmatched. The CDR3 extends over 15 amino acids. This chain's CDR3 is CAWGEVSGGTDTQYF. For the CDR3, the DNA is TGTGCCTGGGGGGAGGTTAGCGGGGGCACAGATACGCAGTATTTT.

The chain recombines TRBV19 with TRBJ2-7; D remains ambiguous. V lost 6 bases and J 3 bases, leaving 9 bases between the germline ends. The length of the CDR3 is 12 residues. Germline V gene lookup returns CDR1 LNHDA and CDR2 SQIVND (reference sequence). The DNA of the CDR3 is TGTGCCAGTAGAGGCAGTAACTACGAGCAGTACTTC. Its translation is CASRGSNYEQYF. The full variable domain, completed using reference TRBV19 and TRBJ2-7, is DGGITQSPKYLFRKEGQNVTLSCEQNLNHDAMYWYRQDPGQGLRLIYYSQIVNDFQKGDIAEGYSVSREKKESFPLTVTSAQKNPTAFYLCASRGSNYEQYFGPGTRLTVT.

The V call is TRBV9, the J call TRBJ2-2; D is unresolved. This CDR3 comprises 14 residues. Germline assignment: CDR1 SGDLS and CDR2 YYNGEE. Trimming stripped 3 bases from V and 5 bases from J, with 11 bases between. CDR3 sequence (DNA): TGTGCCAGCAGCGCCAGCTTTGGGACCGGGGAGCTGTTTTTT. Its translation is CASSASFGTGELFF.

This chain links TRBV11-2 with TRBJ1-6, with D possibly being TRBD1 (5 bases). V lost 3 bases and J 14 bases, leaving 17 bases between the germline ends. CDR1 is SGHAT, CDR2 FQNNGV, per germline. The CDR3 extends over 14 amino acids. The CDR3 is CASSFPRGEGALHF. The CDR3, as DNA: TGTGCCAGCAGCTTCCCCCGGGGGGAGGGAGCCCTCCACTTT.

The chain combines TRBV2 with TRBJ2-5; 10 bases map to TRBD2. In germline, CDR1 is SNHLY, CDR2 FYNNEI. The junction had 4 bases not matched to a gene; V was cut back by 4 bases and J by 2 bases. There are 15 residues in the CDR3. DNA for the CDR3: TGTGCCAGCAGTGGTAGCGGGGGGCGACAAGAGACCCAGTACTTC. It specifies CASSGSGGRQETQYF.

This chain connects TRBV18 to TRBJ1-1, with D unclear. The V end lost 2 bases, the J end lost 0 bases, and 7 bases lay between the germline ends. From germline, CDR1 is KGHSH and CDR2 LQKENI. The CDR3 is 14 residues long. For the CDR3, the DNA is TGTGCCAGCTCACCAAAAGGGATGAACACTGAAGCTTTCTTT. It yields the protein CASSPKGMNTEAFF.

This chain connects TRBV5-1 to TRBJ1-4, with 9 bases that match TRBD1. The germline V gene has CDR1 SGHRS and CDR2 YFSETQ. CDR3 size: 15 residues. Germline trimming cut 5 bases from V and 8 bases from J; bases unmatched to any gene: 10. The CDR3 loop is CASRGQGEIWEKLFF. Written as DNA, the CDR3 is TGCGCCAGCAGGGGACAGGGTGAGATATGGGAAAAACTGTTTTTT. The whole variable domain, remainder taken from reference TRBV5-1 and TRBJ1-4, is KAGVTQTPRYLIKTRGQQVTLSCSPISGHRSVSWYQQTPGQGLQFLFEYFSETQRNKGNFPGRFSGRQFSNSRSEMNVSTLELGDSALYLCASRGQGEIWEKLFFGSGTQLSVL.

J is TRBJ1-2 and V is TRBV2, with TRBD1 as a possible D gene (6 bases). Germline V gene sequence: CDR1 SNHLY, CDR2 FYNNEI. Between the trimmed V and J ends, which lost 4 bases and 10 bases, there was a span of 10 bases. This CDR3 has 11 amino acids. The CDR3: CASSVGDTYTF. The CDR3 DNA follows: TGTGCCAGCAGTGTGGGGGACACCTACACCTTC. Complete variable domain (other parts from reference TRBV2 and TRBJ1-2): EPEVTQTPSHQVTQMGQEVILRCVPISNHLYFYWYRQILGQKVEFLVSFYNNEISEKSEIFDDQFSVERPDGSNFTLKIRSTKLEDSAMYFCASSVGDTYTFGSGTRLTVV.

The J gene is TRBJ1-3, the V gene TRBV4-2; D is unclear. With 5 bases removed from V and 0 bases from J, the gap between germline ends came to 11 bases. The CDR3 is 15 amino acids. Germline CDR1 reads LGHNA; CDR2 reads YNFKEQ. In DNA, the CDR3 is TGTGCCAGCAGCTTGAAGGGCACCTCTGGAAACACCATATATTTT. Translated: CASSLKGTSGNTIYF.

This chain joins TRBV19 and TRBJ1-5; D is possibly TRBD1 (5 bases). The CDR3 runs 14 residues. Trimming took 2 bases from V and 7 from J, leaving 12 bases between them. Germline CDR1 and CDR2: LNHDA and SQIVND (reference sequence). CDR3 DNA: TGTGCCAGTAGTATACCCGGGACTATCCAGCCCCAGCATTTT. Its translation is CASSIPGTIQPQHF. The full variable domain, completed using reference TRBV19 and TRBJ1-5, is DGGITQSPKYLFRKEGQNVTLSCEQNLNHDAMYWYRQDPGQGLRLIYYSQIVNDFQKGDIAEGYSVSREKKESFPLTVTSAQKNPTAFYLCASSIPGTIQPQHFGDGTRLSIL.

V gene TRBV2 combines with J gene TRBJ1-1; no firm D call. Germline CDR1 is SNHLY and CDR2 is FYNNEI. The CDR3 consists of 19 residues. Deletions cut 8 bases from V and 1 base from J, with 29 bases between. CDR3 nucleotides: TGTGCCAGCGGACCCCGATTTCGGCGCGCTCGCCGGTCGAACACTGAAGCTTTCTTT. It specifies CASGPRFRRARRSNTEAFF.

This clone was observed a handful of times. The rearrangement uses TRBV6-4 and TRBJ2-2; D remains unclear. With 3 bases removed from V and 6 bases from J, the gap between germline ends came to 17 bases. The germline V gene encodes CDR1 MRHNA and CDR2 SNTAGT. CDR3 length equals 16 residues. The CDR3 region is CASSETAGSAAGELFF. The CDR3 nucleotides read TGTGCCAGCAGTGAGACTGCAGGCTCGGCGGCCGGGGAGCTGTTTTTT.

The V gene is TRBV5-1, the J gene TRBJ2-7; perhaps TRBD1 as D (6 bases). The CDR3 sequence is 13 residues long. Germline CDR1 and CDR2: SGHRS and YFSETQ. With 4 bases removed from V and 3 bases from J, the gap between germline ends came to 11 bases. In DNA form, the CDR3 reads TGCGCCAGCAGCCCCCAGGGGATCTACGAGCAGTACTTC. It specifies CASSPQGIYEQYF.

A single count supports this clone. The same CDR3 can be traced to other DNA sequences in this sample. The chain has TRBV4-2 and TRBJ2-7; 11 bases agree with TRBD1. V lost 1 base, J lost 5 bases, and 4 bases stayed unmatched. The CDR3 spans 15 residues. The germline CDR1 and CDR2 sequences are LGHNA and YNFKEQ. The CDR3 DNA follows: TGTGCCAGCAGCCAAGTAGGACAGGGGGCTCACGAGCAGTACTTC. Amino acid sequence: CASSQVGQGAHEQYF.

V is TRBV29-1 and J is TRBJ1-1; 7 bases fit TRBD1. Germline values: CDR1 SQVTM, CDR2 ANQGSEA. The CDR3 contains 10 residues. V was pared by 5 bases and J by 10 bases, with 4 bases of the junction left unmatched. CDR3 sequence reads: CSVYKGAAFF. For the CDR3, the DNA is TGCAGCGTTTATAAGGGGGCAGCTTTCTTT.

This clone was seen a few times. The chain employs TRBV30 and TRBJ1-1; possible D gene TRBD1, 6 bases. This CDR3 has 15 residues. Germline CDR1 and CDR2: GTSNPN and SVGIG (reference sequence). The V and J ends lost 0 bases and 3 bases respectively, with 14 bases between them. This chain's CDR3 is CAWSVTGGRDTEAFF. CDR3 coding DNA: TGTGCCTGGAGTGTAACCGGGGGCAGGGACACTGAAGCTTTCTTT.

J is TRBJ2-6 and V is TRBV9; TRBD1 might be the D (6 bases). Trimming removed 2 bases from V and 4 bases from J, with 16 bases in between. Germline CDR1 SGDLS, CDR2 YYNGEE. The CDR3 covers 17 residues. The CDR3 DNA reads as TGTGCCAGCAGCGTTCAGTCAGGGGCGGCAGGGGCCAACGTCCTGACTTTC. Translating it yields CASSVQSGAAGANVLTF.

The V and J genes are TRBV5-6 and TRBJ2-3, with 8 bases matching TRBD2. Unmatched junction bases numbered 6, after V lost 1 base and J lost 2 bases. Germline V lookup: CDR1 SGHDT, CDR2 YYEEEE. The CDR3 extends over 16 amino acids. The CDR3 bases are TGTGCCAGCAGCTTGCCCCTAGCGGGCCCCACAGATACGCAGTATTTT. It encodes CASSLPLAGPTDTQYF.

The CDR3 bases are TGTGCCACCCGGGACAGTAATACTGAAGCTTTCTTT. It encodes CATRDSNTEAFF. The chain combines TRBV6-5 with TRBJ1-1; 7 positions match TRBD1. The CDR3 is 12 amino acids. Germline V gene lookup returns CDR1 MNHEY and CDR2 SVGAGI. J lost 5 bases, V lost 10 bases, and 7 bases had no gene match.

This chain connects TRBV7-6 to TRBJ2-7, with 7 bases aligning to TRBD2. Germline V gene sequence: CDR1 SGHVS, CDR2 FNYEAQ. The CDR3 runs 14 residues. The J segment lost 6 bases and the V segment lost 1 base, leaving 6 bases of the junction unmatched. CDR3 loop: CASSLGGGGGEQYF. The CDR3, as DNA: TGTGCCAGCAGCTTAGGGGGCGGGGGAGGCGAGCAGTACTTC.

The chain joins TRBV2 to TRBJ2-7; 7 bases are a match to TRBD1. The V and J ends lost 7 bases and 0 bases, in that order; junction bases with no gene match: 6. The CDR3 is 14 amino acids. Germline CDR1 reads SNHLY; CDR2 reads FYNNEI. CDR3 sequence (DNA): TGTGCCAGCAACCAACAGGGGACCTCCTACGAGCAGTACTTC. It yields the protein CASNQQGTSYEQYF. The entire variable domain, with the rest obtained from reference TRBV2 and TRBJ2-7, is as follows: EPEVTQTPSHQVTQMGQEVILRCVPISNHLYFYWYRQILGQKVEFLVSFYNNEISEKSEIFDDQFSVERPDGSNFTLKIRSTKLEDSAMYFCASNQQGTSYEQYFGPGTRLTVT.

Details on this clone: Other DNA sequences in this sample translate to the same CDR3. V is TRBV30 and J is TRBJ1-1; D ambiguous. Trimming took off 5 bases at V and 0 bases at J, with 7 bases between the two ends. Germline V gene sequence: CDR1 GTSNPN, CDR2 SVGIG (reference sequence). The CDR3 consists of 12 residues. CDR3 protein: CAWSRMNTEAFF. In nucleotides, the CDR3 is TGTGCCTGGTCCCGGATGAACACTGAAGCTTTCTTT.

V gene TRBV5-1 combines with J gene TRBJ1-5; 8 bases are shared with TRBD1. Germline V CDR1 and CDR2: SGHRS, YFSETQ. This CDR3 has 16 amino acids. The V and J ends lost 4 bases and 9 bases, in that order; junction bases with no gene match: 15. The CDR3 here is CASSPDGQGPGGPQHF. CDR3 DNA: TGCGCCAGCAGCCCCGACGGACAGGGACCGGGGGGGCCCCAGCATTTT.

This clone was seen only once. V usage is TRBV7-2 and J usage is TRBJ2-1; TRBD2 matches at 16 bases. The germline V gene encodes CDR1 SGHTA and CDR2 FQGNSA. After removal of 5 bases from V and 9 bases from J, the junction contained 4 bases not matched to a gene. The CDR3 length is 15 residues. CDR3 loop: CASSEGLAGGREQFF. In DNA form, the CDR3 reads TGTGCCAGCAGCGAGGGACTAGCGGGGGGGCGTGAGCAGTTCTTC.

The V gene is TRBV7-8, the J gene TRBJ1-2, with unresolved D. The CDR3 has 14 residues. Trimming left V 2 bases short and J 7 bases short, with 14 bases between. The germline CDR1 and CDR2 sequences are SGHVS and FQNEAQ. Written as DNA, the CDR3 is TGTGCCAGCAGCTTAACTTTATCGGCTGTTGGCTACACCTTC. It specifies CASSLTLSAVGYTF.

V is TRBV7-3 and J is TRBJ2-5; the D gene could be TRBD1 or TRBD2 (6 bases each). Germline CDR1 is SGHTA and CDR2 is FQGTGA. The CDR3 runs 15 residues. V lost 5 bases, J lost 1 base, and 14 bases lay in between. The CDR3 region has the DNA TGTGCCAGCAGCCCCCAATGGGGGGCCCAAGAGACCCAGTACTTC. Amino acid sequence: CASSPQWGAQETQYF.

The chain combines TRBV4-2 with TRBJ1-6; D is perhaps TRBD1 (5 bases). Germline lookup yields CDR1 LGHNA and CDR2 YNFKEQ. The CDR3 contains 15 residues. V lost 1 base and J lost 10, with 14 bases in between. Here the CDR3 reads CASSQGVEGWSPLHF. The CDR3 DNA is TGTGCCAGCAGCCAAGGGGTGGAGGGGTGGTCACCCCTCCACTTT.

CDR3 sequence (DNA): TGTGCCAGCAGTGAAGGACGGACGGGGAACACTGAAGCTTTCTTT. It encodes CASSEGRTGNTEAFF. J is TRBJ1-1 and V is TRBV2; unclear D gene. Germline V gives CDR1 SNHLY, CDR2 FYNNEI. Trimming removed 1 base from V and 1 base from J, with 10 bases in between. This CDR3 spans 15 amino acids.